This T cell receptor (beta chain) was identified during a study of T cell changes during pregnancy in multiple sclerosis. With V trimmed by 6 bases and J by 2 bases, 6 bases remained unmatched. CDR1 and CDR2 (germline): MGHDK, SYGVNS. The CDR3 extends over 14 amino acids. The method was immunoSEQ multiplex PCR; TCRdb's version includes in-frame clones alone and lacks a portion of them. The sample lists tens of thousands of clones, approximately 93% occurring once. The chain couples TRBV25-1 to TRBJ1-2; 7 bases map to TRBD1. Sample: peripheral blood, taken in the second trimester of pregnancy. The sequence was obtained from a female donor in good health, enrolled as a control in a pregnancy study. CDR3 loop: CASRDRPMNYGYTF. CDR3 nucleotides: TGTGCCAGCAGGGACAGGCCTATGAACTATGGCTACACCTTC.